This section outlines one T cell receptor (beta chain) sequence together with its context. Its cognate antigen has yet to be identified. The record has no base qualities; no much larger clone is one base away. Sequences SGHNT (CDR1) and YYREEE (CDR2) are obtained from the germline V gene (reference sequence). The CDR3 covers 16 residues, taking in both the cysteine and the phenylalanine. The entry retains the CDR3 DNA only, 48 bases that are in frame from base 1. The germline ends are 11 bases apart after V is trimmed by 4 bases and J by 0 bases. Donors were healthy HIV-negative adults with no recently reported acute infections or vaccinations. Only Caucasian adults living in Nashville, Tennessee, USA were represented among the donors. Magnetic negative selection was used to enrich CD4+ T cells, after which naive cells were positively selected on CD45RA and the negative fraction became the memory subset. Blood was collected by leukapheresis, and PBMCs were isolated by Ficoll-Histopaque density gradient centrifugation and then cryopreserved in liquid nitrogen vapor phase. Analytical flow cytometry was used to check the purity and quantity of every magnetically sorted T cell population. From each sorted fraction, genomic DNA was isolated and quantified by UV absorbance on a Nanodrop 2000c.

The record originates from a study of shared clonotypes between healthy human individuals (dated by TCRdb to about 2020). Study-wide context: The cohort included three men and a couple of women between 18 and 49 years of age. Libraries were prepared and TCR repertoires were sequenced by different laboratories using diverse techniques, in order to increase sequencing depth and limit assay-specific biases. Between about 0.8 and 8.9 billion PBMCs per donor were obtained by leukapheresis. To estimate repertoire size and how much clonotype sharing occurs between individuals, the study deeply sequenced the blood TCR repertoires of roughly 5 healthy adults. For each donor, CD4 naive and CD4 memory were each given three plates, CD8 naive was given two plates, and CD8 memory was given one plate.

What the authors observed across the whole study: Based on pairwise subsampling, the degree of clonotype sharing among donors was expected to be affected by sequencing depth. Higher generation probabilities were observed for clonotypes shared by all four sorted-subset donors than for non-shared clonotypes. About 4.5% of naive CD4, 3.5% of naive CD8, approximately 2.2% of memory CD4, and over 0.35% of memory CD8 clonotypes were shared across a few donors. Estimated clonotype richness was generally larger for naive than for memory subsets. The small number of donors limited the genetic and exposure-history diversity represented. Rarefaction of sorted-subset datasets indicated incomplete sequencing despite the large sequencing depth. Sampling was restricted to blood, and TCR repertoires in tissue are likely to differ from TCR repertoires in blood.

Using the deep immunoSEQ assay, multiplex PCR amplified TCR CDR3 regions from genomic DNA. Extracted genomic DNA from each cell subset was spread evenly across all wells of several immunoSEQ 96-well plates, with each plate serving as a replicate. For sorted subsets, roughly 200 ng of genomic DNA, equivalent to around 30,000 T cell genomes, went into each replicate PCR. The purified libraries were quantified using a Qubit 3.0 fluorometer, sized with a Bioanalyzer 2100, and then quantified again using the KAPA Library Quantification kit. Every immunoSEQ 96-well plate was sequenced on a dedicated single-read 150-cycle Illumina NextSeq 550 flow cell. Processing in the source paper ran as follows. The immunoSEQ output contained only junctional sequences without quality scores, so filtering could not match that applied to full-length reads. To assign V/J genes and CDR3, sequences were annotated using PyIR, a Python wrapper for IgBLAST v1.9, with IMGT germline references. Reads were removed for weak V/J assignments (E-value above 1e-6), missing CDR3, stop codons, out-of-frame junctions, or ambiguous translated residues. A V3J clonotype was defined by an identical inferred V gene, J gene, and CDR3 amino acid sequence. Percentage overlap between repertoires was computed as shared unique clonotypes divided by the size of the smaller repertoire. RTK rarefaction, the Chao1 estimator, and Recon v2.1 estimates of unobserved clonotypes were used to assess repertoire richness. For all TCRbeta clonotypes obtained by the gDNA method from a few donors, generation probabilities were computed with OLGA. Held by TCRdb, this immuneACCESS table contains in-frame sequences only and omits some clones. Under half of the omission traces to an unresolved V gene where checked; the cause of the rest is unknown. V, J and clone size derive from that table, while D and trimming were established from the DNA sequence. The sample yields about a million clones; about 75% were counted once. Roughly 1.4% of the sample is held by the ten biggest clonotypes.

The sequence came from a man aged 18-30 years in good health. The chain was built from TRBV5-4 and TRBJ2-6, and possibly TRBD1, on 5 matching bases. Sequencing was done on a sample of memory CD4+ T cells sorted from blood. Sample cell subset or site, as interpreted from the label and publication: CD45RA-negative fraction. DNA sequence: TGTGCCAGCAGCGCGGACACGTTCTCTGGGGCCAACGTCCTGACTTTC. Translated, this is CASSADTFSGANVLTF.